The next 19 T cell receptor beta chains were all read from a single sample in a study of patients and donors after allogeneic stem cell transplantation. TCRdb analysed the RT-PCR reads with MiXCR anew, one entry per CDR3 protein. Of some 160,000 distinct CDR3 sequences in the sample, approximately 22% were seen once. The sequenced sample was blood, either unsorted or a sorted T cell fraction (not recorded which). The receptors were gathered from a human donor who was either an allogeneic HSCT recipient or a stem cell or donor lymphocyte infusion donor (not recorded which). It is not recorded whose cells these are; they may come from a transplant donor.

This clonotype was seen repeatedly, ten times or more. The chain carries TRBV2 and TRBJ1-6, with D possibly being TRBD1 (6 bases). This CDR3 has 13 amino acids. Germline CDR1 and CDR2: SNHLY and FYNNEI. Trimming cost V 9 bases and J 6 bases, with 12 bases left between them. The CDR3 DNA follows: TGTGCCAGAATGACAGGCAGTAATTCACCCCTCCACTTT. It specifies CARMTGSNSPLHF.

The sample holds a few counts of this clonotype. The V call is TRBV12-3 or TRBV12-4, the J call TRBJ1-2; no reliable D call. V shed 3 bases and J shed 6 bases, with 8 bases lying between them. The CDR3 is 12 amino acids. CDR3 loop: CASSFGSDGYTF. CDR3 DNA sequence: TGTGCCAGCAGTTTTGGGTCGGATGGCTACACCTTC.

This clonotype was recorded a few times. V usage is TRBV10-3 and J usage is TRBJ1-3; maybe TRBD1 (6 bases). The CDR3 extends over 18 amino acids. Germline CDR1 ENHRY, CDR2 SYGVKD. The V and J ends lost 2 bases and 2 bases respectively, with 19 bases between them. The CDR3 DNA is TGTGCCATCAGTGAGCCATCCCTCTGGAGGGACACTGGAAACACCATATATTTT. The encoded protein is CAISEPSLWRDTGNTIYF.

This sequence joins TRBV13 and TRBJ1-1; 10 bases fit TRBD1. Germline CDR1 reads PRHDT; CDR2 reads FYEKMQ (reference sequence). This CDR3 is 14 amino acids long. V lost 5 bases and J lost 4; bases outside the gene matches: 4. The CDR3 region has the DNA TGTGCCAGCAGCGGGACAGGGGATGGCACTGAAGCTTTCTTT. As protein: CASSGTGDGTEAFF.

V usage is TRBV24-1 and J usage is TRBJ2-1; 10 bases fit TRBD2. This CDR3 is 15 amino acids long. Unmatched junction bases numbered 10, after V lost 5 bases and J lost 10 bases. Germline V gene data show CDR1 as KGHDR and CDR2 as SFDVKD. In DNA form, the CDR3 reads TGTGCCACCAGTGTCGGGCTAGCGGGAGAAAACGAGCAGTTCTTC. This sequence encodes CATSVGLAGENEQFF.

In its sample, this clonotype was seen a few times. The chain is built from TRBV12-3 or TRBV12-4 and TRBJ2-2; D is uncertain. Trimming left V 8 bases short and J 6 bases short, with 10 bases between. CDR3 length equals 12 residues. DNA for the CDR3: TGTGCCAGCCTTGATGGGTCCGGGGAGCTGTTTTTT. Residues: CASLDGSGELFF.

The rearrangement joins TRBV19 to TRBJ2-7; TRBD1 agrees at 7 bases. Losses at the gene ends were 3 bases for V and 0 bases for J; bases not matched to a gene: 8. Germline V gene data show CDR1 as LNHDA and CDR2 as SQIVND (reference sequence). CDR3 size: 16 residues. The CDR3 sequence: CASSMRDSMNSYEQYF. The CDR3 bases are TGTGCCAGTAGTATGAGGGACAGCATGAACTCCTACGAGCAGTACTTC.

This clonotype turned up a few times. The chain employs TRBV4-1 and TRBJ1-2; 7 positions match TRBD1. Germline V gives CDR1 MGHRA, CDR2 YSYEKL. Trimming took 1 base from V and 0 from J; bases not matched to a gene: 2. This CDR3 spans 15 amino acids. The DNA for the CDR3 is TGCGCCAGCAGCCAAGGACAGGGACCTAACTATGGCTACACCTTC. Protein product: CASSQGQGPNYGYTF.

J is TRBJ1-5 and V is TRBV12-3 or TRBV12-4, with D unresolved. Trimming cost V 3 bases and J 1 base, with 13 bases left between them. CDR3 length: 16 amino acids. CDR3 nucleotide sequence: TGTGCCAGCAGTTTGAGAGGCCTGGGGAGCAATCAGCCCCAGCATTTT. Its translation: CASSLRGLGSNQPQHF.

For the CDR3, the DNA is TGCGCCAGCAGTGAGTTTAATAGCGGGAGCAGTGAGCAGTTCTTC. Protein product: CASSEFNSGSSEQFF. The chain combines TRBV10-2 with TRBJ2-1, with 9 bases that match TRBD2. With 1 base clipped from V and 9 bases from J, the junction kept 7 bases outside the gene matches. The CDR3 covers 15 residues. Germline CDR1 reads WSHSY; CDR2 reads SAAADI.

A word on this clonotype: Here the CDR3 omits its conserved ending phenylalanine or tryptophan, so a read error is the likely source. This chain uses TRBV6-6 with TRBJ1-4; D is unclear. This CDR3 has 15 residues. With 0 bases removed from V and 11 bases from J, the gap between germline ends came to 16 bases. Germline CDR1 and CDR2: MNHNY and SVGAGI (reference sequence). In DNA, the CDR3 is TGTGCCAGCAGTTACTCGGGGAACAGTATTAACAAACTGTTTTAT. Its protein product is CASSYSGNSINKLFY.

The chain joins TRBV24-1 to TRBJ2-7; 8 bases are a match to TRBD1. After removal of 4 bases from V and 4 bases from J, the junction contained 5 bases not matched to a gene. This CDR3 has 14 residues. CDR1 is KGHDR, CDR2 SFDVKD, per germline. The CDR3: CATSEGDRPYEQYF. The CDR3 DNA reads as TGTGCCACCAGTGAGGGGGACAGGCCTTACGAGCAGTACTTC.

This clonotype came up a few times. This CDR3 reads CASSPRLINEKLFF. Here the CDR3 DNA reads TGTGCCAGCAGCCCGCGACTGATTAATGAAAAACTGTTTTTT. This chain uses TRBV7-2 with TRBJ1-4; no reliable D call. The CDR3 loop spans 14 amino acids. Trimming cost V 5 bases and J 4 bases, with 11 bases left between them. CDR1 and CDR2 from the germline V gene are SGHTA and FQGNSA. The whole variable domain, filled in from reference TRBV7-2 and TRBJ1-4, reads GAGVSQSPSNKVTEKGKDVELRCDPISGHTALYWYRQSLGQGLEFLIYFQGNSAPDKSGLPSDRFSAERTGGSVSTLTIQRTQQEDSAVYLCASSPRLINEKLFFGSGTQLSVL.

The V and J genes are TRBV5-1 and TRBJ2-7; TRBD1 agrees at 7 bases. There are 12 residues in the CDR3. Per germline, CDR1 SGHRS and CDR2 YFSETQ. V lost 4 bases to trimming and J lost 6 bases; unmatched junction nucleotides: 4. The CDR3 sequence is CASSAQGLEQYF. For the CDR3, the DNA is TGCGCCAGCAGCGCACAGGGGCTCGAGCAGTACTTC. Together with reference TRBV5-1 and TRBJ2-7, the CDR3 gives the full variable domain: KAGVTQTPRYLIKTRGQQVTLSCSPISGHRSVSWYQQTPGQGLQFLFEYFSETQRNKGNFPGRFSGRQFSNSRSEMNVSTLELGDSALYLCASSAQGLEQYFGPGTRLTVT.

This clonotype was observed a handful of times. The DNA for the CDR3 is TGTGCCAGCAGCTTAGAAAGCGACCGCACAGATACGCAGTATTTT. Protein sequence: CASSLESDRTDTQYF. The chain has TRBV7-6 and TRBJ2-3; D remains unclear. Trimming removed 1 base at V and 1 base at J, with 9 bases between. CDR1 is SGHVS and CDR2 is FNYEAQ in the germline V gene. The CDR3 is 15 residues long.

The rearrangement joins TRBV29-1 to TRBJ2-7, with 10 bases lining up with TRBD1. The CDR3 length is 15 residues. The junction had 7 bases not matched to a gene; V was cut back by 0 bases and J by 5 bases. Germline loops: CDR1 SQVTM, CDR2 ANQGSEA. The CDR3 sequence: CSVEDRTGGIHEQYF. CDR3 nucleotides: TGCAGCGTTGAAGATCGGACAGGGGGGATCCACGAGCAGTACTTC.

In this sample, this clonotype turned up many times. The V call is TRBV12-3 or TRBV12-4, the J call TRBJ1-1; D gene unclear. The CDR3 runs 14 residues. V was pared by 7 bases and J by 5 bases, with 17 bases between. CDR3 protein: CASTLQSGRTEAFF. The CDR3 bases are TGTGCCAGCACCCTTCAATCAGGTCGTACTGAAGCTTTCTTT.

This clonotype has just a few counts. V is TRBV7-6 and J is TRBJ2-4; D is perhaps TRBD1 (5 bases). Germline CDR1 reads SGHVS; CDR2 reads FNYEAQ. The CDR3 runs 15 residues. The V end was cut by 2 bases, the J end by 7 bases, with 15 bases between. The chain's CDR3 is CASSLRQGGGNIQYF. The CDR3, as DNA: TGTGCCAGCAGCTTACGTCAGGGTGGTGGGAACATTCAGTACTTC.

This clonotype was seen many times. The chain combines TRBV20-1 with TRBJ1-2; D ambiguous. CDR1 is DFQATT, CDR2 SNEGSKA, per germline (reference sequence). This CDR3 comprises 12 residues. V was trimmed by 6 bases and J by 8 bases, leaving 16 bases between them. CDR3 loop: CSAPTEFRGYTF. DNA of the CDR3: TGCAGTGCACCAACAGAATTTAGAGGCTACACCTTC.